The sample holds many counts of the clone carrying this T cell receptor beta chain. Antigen: not known. This sample is part of a study of identical twins. MiXCR, run by TCRdb on the 5' RACE reads, gives a single entry per CDR3 protein. The sample lists fewer than 250,000 distinct CDR3 sequences, 6% to 8.5% occurring once. Study results and limitations: Out-of-frame alpha sequences shared by twins showed excess low generation probability.

This sample also belongs to another study, concerning yellow fever vaccine responses in identical twins.

The specimen sequenced was CD8+ T cells sorted from blood. This TCR came from a woman between 18 and 30 years old in good health.

DNA for the CDR3: TGTGCCACCAGTTCTAGCGCCTCCTTCACAGATACGCAGTATTTT. This codes for CATSSSASFTDTQYF. The V call is TRBV24-1, the J call TRBJ2-3; weak D call: TRBD2 (6 bases). The CDR3 loop spans 15 amino acids. Trimming pared 6 bases from V and 2 bases from J, leaving 14 bases between. Germline-derived CDR1 and CDR2 are KGHDR and SFDVKD.